These T cell receptor beta chains were read from a single sample in a study of Ad26.COV2.S vaccination and SARS-CoV-2 variants. Profiling relied on immunoSEQ multiplex PCR, and the TCRdb table lists in-frame clones only, not all of them. The data contain 350,000 to 500,000 clones, about 91% of them seen just once; the ten biggest clones take up approximately 2.5%. The specimen was peripheral blood, collected in a trial of Ad26.COV2.S vaccine versus placebo. The receptor set was obtained from a person between 18 and 65 years old who received the Ad26.COV2.S COVID-19 vaccine or a placebo. Both conserved end residues are part of each CDR3.

V,J,CDR3
TRBV11-2,TRBJ1-1,CASSWGGGEAFF
TRBV21-1,TRBJ1-4,CASTGLPYEDVEKLFF
TRBV6-1,TRBJ1-2,CASSEAQTGVGGYTF
TRBV29-1,TRBJ2-3,CSVATVSTDTQYF
TRBV25-1,TRBJ2-5,CASSLGPGTQYF
TRBV7-9,TRBJ1-1,CASSPRQGDTEAFF
TRBV28,TRBJ2-1,CASSLRTGGAYNEQFF
TRBV7-9,TRBJ2-7,CASSPPEGQATYEQYF
TRBV7-2,TRBJ2-4,CASSIQGFLAKNIQYF
TRBV27,TRBJ2-5,CASSPRRGEETQYF